A selection of T cell receptor beta chains follows, all from one sample in a study of blood T cell repertoires in COVID-19. TCRdb's copy holds only in-frame clones and misses some; the assay was immunoSEQ multiplex PCR. The table shows about 40,000 clones, with about 90% occurring only once. Sequences were obtained from peripheral blood. The receptors originated from a woman in her sixties or seventies with acute or convalescent COVID-19. Both conserved end residues are part of each CDR3. The D gene is left open where the match is weak. The size entry is marked missing in some rows and otherwise reads once, few, many or a size class.

J	V	D	size	DNA	CDR3
TRBJ2-2	TRBV30	.	.	TGTGCCTGGAGTGGGGGGGACTTCAACACCGGGGAGCTGTTTTTT	CAWSGGDFNTGELFF
TRBJ2-1	TRBV14	TRBD2	.	TGTGCCAGCAGCCAAGATGCCGGTACTAGCGGGAGGTTGGGGAATGAGCAGTTCTTC	CASSQDAGTSGRLGNEQFF
TRBJ1-5	TRBV5-8	.	.	TGTGCCAGCACCTCACAGGGAGATGGTCAGCCCCAGCATTTT	CASTSQGDGQPQHF
TRBJ2-2	TRBV7-9	TRBD2	medium-sized	TGTGCCAGCAGCTTAACTAGCGGGAGGGCCACGTCGACCGGGGAGCTGTTTTTT	CASSLTSGRATSTGELFF
TRBJ1-5	TRBV30	.	.	TGTGCCTGGAGTGGGGGGGGCAATCAGCCCCAGCATTTT	CAWSGGGNQPQHF
TRBJ1-6	TRBV5-1	.	.	TGCGCCAGCAGGACCCTAGAGGATTCACCCCTCCACTTT	CASRTLEDSPLHF
TRBJ2-1	TRBV25-1	TRBD1	once	TGTGCCAGCAGTGACTCTGGACGACAGGGGTTCGATGAGCAGTTCTTC	CASSDSGRQGFDEQFF
TRBJ1-5	TRBV19	.	.	TGTGCCAGTAGTATAGGGGACACTTACAATCAGCCCCAGCATTTT	CASSIGDTYNQPQHF
TRBJ2-3	TRBV4-3	TRBD2	.	TGCGCCAGCAGCCAAGATCGGGCTAGCGGACTCACAGATACGCAGTATTTT	CASSQDRASGLTDTQYF
TRBJ2-3	TRBV7-2	.	.	TGTGCCAGCAGCTTAACATCCACCACAGATACGCAGTATTTT	CASSLTSTTDTQYF
TRBJ1-1	TRBV7-9	TRBD1	.	TGTGCCAGCAGCTTAGCCGGGACAGGAGCACACACTGAAGCTTTCTTT	CASSLAGTGAHTEAFF
TRBJ1-1	TRBV5-1	.	.	TGCGCCAGCAGTGGGCACAATTCGGGACATACTGAAGCTTTCTTT	CASSGHNSGHTEAFF
TRBJ1-2	TRBV24-1	TRBD1	few	TGTGCCACCAGTGAGCGGACAGGATATGGCTACACCTTC	CATSERTGYGYTF
TRBJ2-1	TRBV29-1	.	.	TGCAGCGTTGTAAGGACTATCAATGAGCAGTTCTTC	CSVVRTINEQFF
TRBJ2-1	TRBV4-3	TRBD2	.	TGCGCCAGCAGCCAGGGACTAGCGGGATACAATGAGCAGTTCTTC	CASSQGLAGYNEQFF
TRBJ2-1	TRBV12-5	TRBD2	.	TGTGCTAGTGGTTTGGCCCGGACTAGCGGGGGGGCCCATGAGCAGTTCTTC	CASGLARTSGGAHEQFF
TRBJ1-5	TRBV6-5	TRBD1	.	TGTGCCAGCAGTTACTCGACAGGGATATGGCCCCAGCATTTT	CASSYSTGIWPQHF
TRBJ1-5	TRBV24-1	TRBD1	.	TGTGCCACCAGTGCCCGGACAGGGGGCAATCAGCCCCAGCATTTT	CATSARTGGNQPQHF
TRBJ1-1	TRBV30	.	.	TGTGCCTGGATCAGGGAGGACACTGAAGCTTTCTTT	CAWIREDTEAFF
TRBJ1-5	TRBV11-2	TRBD1	.	TGTGCCAGCAGCCTCGGACAGGACTTCAATCAGCCCCAGCATTTT	CASSLGQDFNQPQHF